The 15 T cell receptor beta chains below were found in one sample sequenced in a study of blood T cell repertoires in COVID-19. Here immunoSEQ multiplex PCR was the method, and the copy in TCRdb shows in-frame clones only, minus some. The data contain about 86,000 clones, around 86% of them singletons. The sequenced sample consisted of peripheral blood. These receptors were obtained from a human donor in a cohort sampled during active COVID-19.

This chain uses TRBV7-3 with TRBJ2-4; possible D gene TRBD1, 6 bases. Germline assignment: CDR1 SGHTA and CDR2 FQGTGA. The CDR3 has 18 residues. The V gene lost 0 bases and the J gene lost 2 bases, with 17 bases spanning the gap. The DNA of the CDR3 is TGTGCCAGCAGCTTAACAGGGGGTGCTTTTTCTTCCAAAAACATTCAGTACTTC. Translation: CASSLTGGAFSSKNIQYF.

The rearrangement links TRBV6-5 to TRBJ2-5; TRBD1 aligns across 11 bases. Per germline, CDR1 MNHEY and CDR2 SVGAGI. The trim removed 5 bases at V and 5 bases at J, leaving 4 bases unmatched. This CDR3 has 14 amino acids. CDR3 residues: CASSRGQGGETQYF. CDR3 DNA sequence: TGTGCCAGCAGTCGGGGACAGGGGGGGGAGACCCAGTACTTC.

V usage is TRBV27 and J usage is TRBJ2-7; TRBD1 matches at 9 bases. The trim removed 4 bases at V and 2 bases at J, leaving 6 bases unmatched. There are 15 residues in the CDR3. Germline V gene lookup returns CDR1 MNHEY and CDR2 SMNVEV (reference sequence). In DNA, the CDR3 is TGTGCCAGCAGTTACACGACAGGGGGTACCTACGAGCAGTACTTC. This gives the protein CASSYTTGGTYEQYF.

This chain uses TRBV27 with TRBJ2-1; D gene unclear. This CDR3 has 16 residues. Trimming took off 3 bases at V and 3 bases at J, with 15 bases between the two ends. Per the germline V gene, CDR1 is MNHEY and CDR2 is SMNVEV (reference sequence). The CDR3 coding sequence is TGTGCCAGCAGTTTCCCGCCAGTCGAGGACTACAATGAGCAGTTCTTC. It yields the protein CASSFPPVEDYNEQFF.

This clone has just a few counts. The V call is TRBV6-4, the J call TRBJ2-5; 10 bases are a match to TRBD2. Germline CDR1 reads MRHNA; CDR2 reads SNTAGT. V lost 3 bases to trimming and J lost 2 bases; unmatched junction nucleotides: 3. The CDR3 runs to 15 residues. Here the CDR3 DNA reads TGTGCCAGCAGTGAAGTAGCGGGAGGACAAGAGACCCAGTACTTC. Its translation is CASSEVAGGQETQYF.

Only one count was recorded for this clone. V usage is TRBV6-2 or TRBV6-3 and J usage is TRBJ1-2; D remains ambiguous. V lost 5 bases, J lost 5 bases, and 15 bases lay in between. The CDR3 runs 14 residues. The germline gives CDR1 MNHEY, CDR2 SVGEGT. CDR3 amino acids: CASSPASLDYGYTF. In DNA form, the CDR3 reads TGTGCCAGCAGTCCCGCTTCCCTAGATTATGGCTACACCTTC.

The chain has TRBV11-2 and TRBJ1-1, with no clear D. The length of the CDR3 is 11 residues. The germline gives CDR1 SGHAT, CDR2 FQNNGV. V was cut by 5 bases and J by 2 bases, with 3 bases left in between. The CDR3, as DNA: TGTGCCAGCAGCCTCAACACTGAAGCTTTCTTT. This translates into CASSLNTEAFF. The full variable domain, rest sourced from reference TRBV11-2 and TRBJ1-1, is EAGVAQSPRYKIIEKRQSVAFWCNPISGHATLYWYQQILGQGPKLLIQFQNNGVVDDSQLPKDRFSAERLKGVDSTLKIQPAKLEDSAVYLCASSLNTEAFFGQGTRLTVV.

This clone was detected once. The chain combines TRBV5-6 with TRBJ1-4; D gene ambiguous. Germline-derived CDR1 and CDR2 are SGHDT and YYEEEE. The CDR3 consists of 14 residues. V was trimmed by 1 base and J by 3 bases, leaving 7 bases between them. The CDR3 is CASSLQVANEKLFF. The CDR3 DNA sequence: TGTGCCAGCAGCTTGCAGGTTGCTAATGAAAAACTGTTTTTT.

The rearrangement links TRBV27 to TRBJ1-6; 10 bases fit TRBD1. This CDR3 is 16 amino acids long. After removal of 2 bases from V and 7 bases from J, the junction contained 5 bases not matched to a gene. CDR1 and CDR2 from the germline V gene are MNHEY and SMNVEV (reference sequence). CDR3 loop: CASSLRQGARNSPLHF. CDR3 nucleotide sequence: TGTGCCAGCAGTTTAAGACAGGGGGCGAGAAATTCACCCCTCCACTTT.

The chain joins TRBV7-3 to TRBJ2-2; no definite D call. This CDR3 comprises 15 residues. The germline V and J ends were trimmed by 1 base and 1 base, with 7 bases remaining between them. Germline loops: CDR1 SGHTA, CDR2 FQGTGA. Here the CDR3 reads CASSLSSMNTGELFF. In DNA form, the CDR3 reads TGTGCCAGCAGCTTAAGTAGCATGAACACCGGGGAGCTGTTTTTT.

V gene TRBV6-5 combines with J gene TRBJ2-3; 8 nucleotides agree with TRBD2. The V gene's germline CDR1 is MNHEY and CDR2 SVGAGI. This CDR3 region has 15 residues. Unmatched junction bases numbered 12, after V lost 7 bases and J lost 6 bases. CDR3 region: CASTLLAGTMDTQYF. For the CDR3, the DNA is TGTGCCAGCACCTTATTAGCGGGAACCATGGATACGCAGTATTTT.

The chain carries TRBV19 and TRBJ1-1; D is undetermined. The V gene's germline CDR1 is LNHDA and CDR2 SQIVND (reference sequence). The V gene lost 5 bases and the J gene lost 1 base, with 8 bases spanning the gap. The CDR3 is 13 residues long. This CDR3 is CASSLRENTEAFF. In nucleotides, the CDR3 is TGTGCCAGTAGTCTACGGGAGAACACTGAAGCTTTCTTT.

This chain joins TRBV27 and TRBJ1-1, with 7 positions matching TRBD1. J gave up 5 bases and V 3 bases, and 3 bases lay outside the gene matches. Germline assignment: CDR1 MNHEY and CDR2 SMNVEV (reference sequence). The CDR3 covers 13 residues. The CDR3 reads CASSLTGKTEAFF. In DNA form, the CDR3 reads TGTGCCAGCAGTTTGACAGGGAAGACTGAAGCTTTCTTT.

The V gene is TRBV11-2, the J gene TRBJ2-3, with 12 positions matching TRBD2. The CDR3 extends over 16 amino acids. Losses at the gene ends were 3 bases for V and 2 bases for J; bases not matched to a gene: 3. Germline CDR1 SGHAT, CDR2 FQNNGV. CDR3 sequence (DNA): TGTGCCAGCAGCTTCGGACTAGCGGGACCCACAGATACGCAGTATTTT. Translating it yields CASSFGLAGPTDTQYF.

Only one count was recorded for this clone. The chain links TRBV28 to TRBJ1-2; D unclear. V dropped 4 bases and J dropped 4 bases, with 7 bases sitting between them. The CDR3 contains 12 residues. The V gene's germline CDR1 is MDHEN and CDR2 SYDVKM. CDR3 in amino acids: CASSSFSYGYTF. Written as DNA, the CDR3 is TGTGCCAGCAGTTCATTTTCCTATGGCTACACCTTC.